Presented here are 30 T cell receptor beta chains from one specimen sequenced in a study of blood T cell repertoires in COVID-19. Profiled with immunoSEQ multiplex PCR; TCRdb holds only in-frame clones, not every one. The sample has hundreds of thousands of clones, approximately 85% seen once. The sample taken for sequencing was peripheral blood. These receptors originate from a man aged 40-49 years with acute or convalescent COVID-19.

This sequence joins TRBV3-1 (or the pseudogene TRBV3-2) and TRBJ2-2, with 9 positions matching TRBD2. After removal of 1 base from V and 1 base from J, the junction contained 4 bases not matched to a gene. Germline loops: CDR1 LGHDT, CDR2 YNNKEL (reference sequence). The CDR3 loop spans 17 amino acids. This CDR3 is CASSQGSGGVNTGELFF. The CDR3 nucleotides read TGTGCCAGCAGCCAAGGTAGCGGGGGAGTGAACACCGGGGAGCTGTTTTTT.

This rearrangement joins TRBV6-1 to TRBJ2-7, with D possibly being TRBD1 (6 bases). This CDR3 is built from 13 residues. Germline V gives CDR1 MNHNS, CDR2 SASEGT. Trimming removed 5 bases at V and 5 bases at J, with 13 bases between. CDR3 amino acids: CASSSQGRHEQYF. The CDR3 DNA reads TGTGCCAGCAGTTCACAGGGCCGCCACGAGCAGTACTTC.

The chain combines TRBV6-5 with TRBJ2-3; TRBD2 agrees at 10 bases. Germline CDR1 MNHEY, CDR2 SVGAGI. V gave up 6 bases and J gave up 4 bases; unmatched junction bases: 7. The CDR3 runs 15 residues. The CDR3 sequence is CASRSAGGRPDTQYF. Here the CDR3 DNA reads TGTGCCAGCAGGTCAGCGGGGGGGCGACCAGATACGCAGTATTTT.

This clone was recorded only once. V usage is TRBV14 and J usage is TRBJ1-1; 8 bases fit TRBD1. The junction had 7 bases not matched to a gene; V was cut back by 4 bases and J by 6 bases. Germline-derived CDR1 and CDR2 are SGHDN and FVKESK. The CDR3 spans 14 residues. CDR3 region: CASSPDRGNAEAFF. Written as DNA, the CDR3 is TGTGCCAGCAGCCCCGACAGGGGTAACGCTGAAGCTTTCTTT.

This sequence joins TRBV9 and TRBJ2-1, with TRBD2 identical over 11 bases. Losses at the gene ends were 3 bases for V and 5 bases for J; bases not matched to a gene: 13. This CDR3 region has 18 residues. CDR1 and CDR2 (germline): SGDLS, YYNGEE. The DNA of the CDR3 is TGTGCCAGCAGCGGGATATTAGCGGGGGGGAATTCGGACAATGAGCAGTTCTTC. This codes for CASSGILAGGNSDNEQFF.

Concerning this clone itself: Compared with germline, one end of the junction differs, possibly owing to a read error. The CDR3 coding sequence is TGTGCCAGCAACATAGACTCAGAGGCCCAGTACTTC. As protein: CASNIDSEAQYF. This chain joins TRBV5-4 and TRBJ2-5; unclear D gene. Germline V gene lookup returns CDR1 SGHNT and CDR2 YYREEE (reference sequence). This CDR3 comprises 12 residues. Full variable domain (outside the CDR3, taken from reference TRBV5-4 and TRBJ2-5): ETGVTQSPTHLIKTRGQQVTLRCSSQSGHNTVSWYQQALGQGPQFIFQYYREEENGRGNFPPRFSGLQFPNYSSELNVNALELDDSALYLCASNIDSEAQYFGPGTRLLVL.

The V gene is TRBV6-5, the J gene TRBJ2-1; D is perhaps TRBD2 (6 bases). The CDR3 contains 15 residues. Between the trimmed V and J ends, which lost 2 bases and 0 bases, there was a span of 8 bases. In germline, CDR1 is MNHEY, CDR2 SVGAGI. CDR3 amino acids: CASSYGDFSYNEQFF. CDR3 DNA: TGTGCCAGCAGTTACGGGGACTTCTCCTACAATGAGCAGTTCTTC.

The chain links TRBV6-2 or TRBV6-3 to TRBJ2-1, with 9 bases matching TRBD1. V was pared by 0 bases and J by 5 bases, with 5 bases of the junction left unmatched. Germline V lookup: CDR1 MNHEY, CDR2 SVGEGT. This CDR3 spans 16 amino acids. The CDR3 reads CASSYSSGQGNNEQFF. In nucleotides, the CDR3 is TGTGCCAGCAGTTACTCGTCGGGACAGGGAAACAATGAGCAGTTCTTC.

This rearrangement joins TRBV9 to TRBJ2-1, with TRBD1 matching over 11 bases. This CDR3 is 17 amino acids long. V lost 0 bases to trimming and J lost 8 bases; unmatched junction nucleotides: 10. The germline CDR1 and CDR2 sequences are SGDLS and YYNGEE. The CDR3 coding sequence is TGTGCCAGCAGCGTAGCTACGGGACAGGGGGTCGGCGATGAGCAGTTCTTC. Protein product: CASSVATGQGVGDEQFF.

The chain carries TRBV18 and TRBJ1-1; D is ambiguous. The CDR3 loop spans 15 amino acids. The germline V and J ends were trimmed by 2 bases and 0 bases, with 10 bases remaining between them. Germline V gene lookup returns CDR1 KGHSH and CDR2 LQKENI. The CDR3 nucleotides read TGTGCCAGCTCACCAGGGAGTGTGATGAACACTGAAGCTTTCTTT. Residues: CASSPGSVMNTEAFF. Based on the CDR3 plus reference TRBV18 and TRBJ1-1, the full variable domain is NAGVMQNPRHLVRRRGQEARLRCSPMKGHSHVYWYRQLPEEGLKFMVYLQKENIIDESGMPKERFSAEFPKEGPSILRIQQVVRGDSAAYFCASSPGSVMNTEAFFGQGTRLTVV.

A note on this clone: This CDR3 is also generated by other DNA sequences in the sample. The genes are TRBV12-3 or TRBV12-4 and TRBJ1-1; unclear D gene. V was trimmed by 1 base and J by 1 base, leaving 4 bases between them. The CDR3 runs to 13 residues. The CDR3 DNA is TGTGCCAGCAGTTTAGGCGGGAACACTGAAGCTTTCTTT. Translation: CASSLGGNTEAFF.

V gene TRBV9 combines with J gene TRBJ2-3; D remains ambiguous. The V gene lost 3 bases and the J gene lost 3 bases, with 8 bases spanning the gap. This CDR3 has 13 amino acids. Germline CDR1 SGDLS, CDR2 YYNGEE. CDR3 loop: CASSGGSTDTQYF. The CDR3 region has the DNA TGTGCCAGCAGCGGAGGATCTACAGATACGCAGTATTTT.

The chain employs TRBV10-3 and TRBJ1-1; D perhaps matches TRBD1 (5 bases). CDR1 ENHRY and CDR2 SYGVKD come from the germline V gene. The CDR3 covers 16 residues. Trimming removed 3 bases at V and 1 base at J, with 15 bases between. The CDR3 loop reads CAISDPLGGKNTEAFF. In DNA form, the CDR3 reads TGTGCCATCAGTGACCCTCTGGGGGGAAAGAACACTGAAGCTTTCTTT.

The chain links TRBV7-2 to TRBJ2-1, with 7 bases aligning to TRBD2. V gave up 4 bases and J gave up 9 bases; unmatched junction bases: 12. The germline gives CDR1 SGHTA, CDR2 FQGNSA. The CDR3 has 15 residues. The CDR3 loop reads CASSYLAGEVGEQFF. In DNA, the CDR3 is TGTGCCAGCAGCTACCTGGCGGGGGAGGTTGGTGAGCAGTTCTTC.

This clone has more than one count but fewer than ten. This chain uses TRBV11-2 with TRBJ1-2; TRBD1 matches at 7 bases. This CDR3 has 14 amino acids. Germline values: CDR1 SGHAT, CDR2 FQNNGV. V lost 1 base, J lost 4 bases, and 3 bases stayed unmatched. CDR3 protein: CASSLGSGGYGYTF. The CDR3 bases are TGTGCCAGCAGCTTAGGGTCAGGGGGCTATGGCTACACCTTC. Using reference TRBV11-2 and TRBJ1-2 for the parts outside the CDR3, the full variable domain is EAGVAQSPRYKIIEKRQSVAFWCNPISGHATLYWYQQILGQGPKLLIQFQNNGVVDDSQLPKDRFSAERLKGVDSTLKIQPAKLEDSAVYLCASSLGSGGYGYTFGSGTRLTVV.

This rearrangement joins TRBV5-3 to TRBJ1-2; 11 bases match TRBD1. TRBV5-3 belongs to the ORF category, with a function that is uncertain. V gave up 4 bases and J gave up 5 bases; unmatched junction bases: 4. The CDR3 covers 14 residues. CDR3 DNA sequence: TGTGCCAGAAGCCTAGGACAGGGGGCATATGGCTACACCTTC. The encoded protein is CARSLGQGAYGYTF.

The CDR3 reads CASSPSGGAPNEQFF. CDR3 nucleotide sequence: TGTGCCAGCAGCCCTAGCGGGGGGGCCCCTAATGAGCAGTTCTTC. V is TRBV7-3 and J is TRBJ2-1, with TRBD2 identical over 12 bases. V lost 5 bases and J lost 7; bases outside the gene matches: 6. There are 15 residues in the CDR3. From germline, CDR1 is SGHTA and CDR2 FQGTGA.

The J gene is TRBJ1-1, the V gene TRBV28; 9 bases map to TRBD1. The length of the CDR3 is 15 residues. V dropped 2 bases and J dropped 1; count of bases not matched to a gene: 2. CDR1 and CDR2 from the germline V gene are MDHEN and SYDVKM. The CDR3 spells CASSLGDRENTEAFF. CDR3 nucleotides: TGTGCCAGCAGTTTAGGGGACAGGGAGAACACTGAAGCTTTCTTT.

V gene TRBV5-4 combines with J gene TRBJ1-1; D possibly corresponds to TRBD1 (5 bases). The germline V and J ends were trimmed by 0 bases and 0 bases, with 6 bases remaining between them. This CDR3 spans 14 amino acids. CDR1 is SGHNT, CDR2 YYREEE, per germline (reference sequence). This chain's CDR3 is CASSLVTVNTEAFF. In DNA, the CDR3 is TGTGCCAGCAGCTTGGTGACAGTGAACACTGAAGCTTTCTTT.

The DNA of the CDR3 is TGTGCCAGCAGCCTATCCGGGACAGGGGGGGATGAGCAGTTCTTC. This encodes CASSLSGTGGDEQFF. This chain uses TRBV11-2 with TRBJ2-1, with 11 positions matching TRBD1. CDR3 size: 15 residues. J was trimmed by 8 bases and V by 5 bases; bases with no gene match: 8. Germline lookup yields CDR1 SGHAT and CDR2 FQNNGV.

This clone was counted between two and nine times. V usage is TRBV30 and J usage is TRBJ1-3; D call uncertain. CDR1 and CDR2 (germline): GTSNPN, SVGIG (reference sequence). Trimming removed 5 bases at V and 0 bases at J, with 14 bases between. The CDR3 totals 15 residues. In DNA form, the CDR3 reads TGTGCCTGGGACAACCGGAGGAGCTCTGGAAACACCATATATTTT. Encoded protein: CAWDNRRSSGNTIYF.

The V and J genes are TRBV5-1 and TRBJ2-1; D unclear. The CDR3 has 15 residues. Between the trimmed V and J ends, which lost 4 bases and 5 bases, there was a span of 16 bases. Germline values: CDR1 SGHRS, CDR2 YFSETQ. CDR3 sequence (DNA): TGCGCCAGCAGCGAAAAGATGGCCCAAAACAATGAGCAGTTCTTC. Protein: CASSEKMAQNNEQFF.

V and J are TRBV14 and TRBJ2-7; 9 bases map to TRBD1. Trimming took 1 base from V and 2 from J; bases not matched to a gene: 3. Germline CDR1 reads SGHDN; CDR2 reads FVKESK. This CDR3 spans 15 amino acids. CDR3 sequence reads: CASSQGTGDTYEQYF. The CDR3 nucleotides are TGTGCCAGCAGCCAAGGGACAGGGGACACCTACGAGCAGTACTTC.

The chain links TRBV19 to TRBJ2-2; perhaps TRBD1 as D (5 bases). This CDR3 is 16 amino acids long. Looked up from germline, CDR1 is LNHDA and CDR2 is SQIVND (reference sequence). V was clipped by 3 bases and J by 4 bases, with 15 bases between them. The CDR3 DNA is TGTGCCAGTAGTATTAGGCAGGGCTCGACCACCGGGGAGCTGTTTTTT. Its translation is CASSIRQGSTTGELFF.

The rearrangement uses TRBV30 and TRBJ2-5; 8 bases match TRBD1. The CDR3 consists of 14 residues. From germline, CDR1 is GTSNPN and CDR2 SVGIG (reference sequence). Germline trimming cut 2 bases from V and 7 bases from J; bases unmatched to any gene: 9. CDR3 bases: TGTGCCTGGAGTACGGACAGGGCCGCTGGGACCCAGTACTTC. It translates to CAWSTDRAAGTQYF.

On this clone: The junction does not match germline at one end; this may be a read error. The chain carries TRBV6-5 and TRBJ2-7; TRBD2 is a possible D gene (6 bases). The CDR3 spans 14 residues. Germline lookup yields CDR1 MNHEY and CDR2 SVGAGI. CDR3: CARSLPGVGREQYF. CDR3 in DNA: TGTGCCCGCAGCCTCCCGGGGGTCGGGCGCGAGCAGTACTTC.

This sequence joins TRBV18 and TRBJ2-5, with 11 bases aligning to TRBD2. Germline V gene data show CDR1 as KGHSH and CDR2 as LQKENI. CDR3 size: 16 residues. Germline trimming cut 0 bases from V and 5 bases from J; bases unmatched to any gene: 5. The CDR3 loop is CASSPPTSGGRETQYF. CDR3 sequence (DNA): TGTGCCAGCTCACCACCTACTAGCGGGGGACGCGAGACCCAGTACTTC.

This chain joins TRBV19 and TRBJ1-1; D is unclear. There are 13 residues in the CDR3. The germline gives CDR1 LNHDA, CDR2 SQIVND (reference sequence). Deletions cut 5 bases from V and 2 bases from J, with 9 bases between. The CDR3 loop reads CASSPSGNTEAFF. The CDR3 nucleotides read TGTGCCAGTAGTCCAAGCGGTAACACTGAAGCTTTCTTT. Based on the CDR3 plus reference TRBV19 and TRBJ1-1, the full variable domain is DGGITQSPKYLFRKEGQNVTLSCEQNLNHDAMYWYRQDPGQGLRLIYYSQIVNDFQKGDIAEGYSVSREKKESFPLTVTSAQKNPTAFYLCASSPSGNTEAFFGQGTRLTVV.

This sequence joins TRBV28 and TRBJ1-1, with TRBD1 matching over 8 bases. Looked up from germline, CDR1 is MDHEN and CDR2 is SYDVKM. Losses at the gene ends were 5 bases for V and 2 bases for J; bases not matched to a gene: 4. This CDR3 is built from 14 residues. CDR3 DNA: TGTGCCAGCAGTCCGACAGGGGCCAACACTGAAGCTTTCTTT. Translated, it gives CASSPTGANTEAFF.

This rearrangement joins TRBV9 to TRBJ1-2; 7 positions match TRBD1. The CDR3 length is 16 residues. J was trimmed by 0 bases and V by 3 bases; bases with no gene match: 8. CDR1 and CDR2 from the germline V gene are SGDLS and YYNGEE. CDR3: CASSDSRDRSNYGYTF. CDR3 nucleotides: TGTGCCAGCAGCGATTCCCGGGACAGATCTAACTATGGCTACACCTTC.